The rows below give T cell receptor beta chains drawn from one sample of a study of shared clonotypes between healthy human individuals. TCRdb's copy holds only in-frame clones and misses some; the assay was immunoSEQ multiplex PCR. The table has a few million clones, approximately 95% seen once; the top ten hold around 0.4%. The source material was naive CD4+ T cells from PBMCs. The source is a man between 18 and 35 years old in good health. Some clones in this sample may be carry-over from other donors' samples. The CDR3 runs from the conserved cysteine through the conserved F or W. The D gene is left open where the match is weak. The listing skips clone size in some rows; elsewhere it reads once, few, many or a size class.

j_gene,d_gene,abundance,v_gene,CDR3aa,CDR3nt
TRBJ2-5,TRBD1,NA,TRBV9,CASTPTGGRETQYF,TGTGCCAGCACCCCGACAGGGGGCCGGGAGACCCAGTACTTC
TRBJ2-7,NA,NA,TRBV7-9,CASSLEGSAAPQYF,TGTGCCAGCAGCTTAGAAGGAAGCGCTGCCCCGCAGTACTTC
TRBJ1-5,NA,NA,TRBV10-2,CASRGGQYNQPQHF,TGCGCCAGCAGGGGAGGGCAGTACAATCAGCCCCAGCATTTT
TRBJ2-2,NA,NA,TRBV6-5,CASSYSGGRTGELFF,TGTGCCAGCAGTTACTCAGGGGGTAGAACCGGGGAGCTGTTTTTT
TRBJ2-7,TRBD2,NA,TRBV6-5,CASSYSGGSSYEQYF,TGTGCCAGCAGTTACTCTGGCGGGAGCTCCTACGAGCAGTACTTC
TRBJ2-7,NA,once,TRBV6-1,CASSAPGVYSYEQYF,TGTGCCAGCAGCGCCCCAGGGGTCTACTCCTACGAGCAGTACTTC
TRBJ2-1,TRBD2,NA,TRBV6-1,CASRPTSGRVNEQFF,TGTGCCAGCAGACCGACTAGCGGGAGGGTCAATGAGCAGTTCTTC
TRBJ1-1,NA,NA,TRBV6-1,CASSGQLGGRTEAFF,TGTGCCAGCAGTGGACAACTGGGAGGAAGGACTGAAGCTTTCTTT
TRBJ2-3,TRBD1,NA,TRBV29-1,CSVVGDRDPDTQYF,TGCAGCGTTGTTGGGGACAGGGATCCAGATACGCAGTATTTT
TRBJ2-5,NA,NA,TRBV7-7,CASSRNVGNQETQYF,TGTGCCAGCAGCCGAAATGTGGGTAACCAAGAGACCCAGTACTTC
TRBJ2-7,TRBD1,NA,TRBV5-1,CASSFGQVSYEQYF,TGCGCCAGCAGCTTCGGACAGGTCTCCTACGAGCAGTACTTC
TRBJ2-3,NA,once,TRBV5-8,CASSSTPGPTDTQYF,TGTGCCAGCTCTTCGACCCCGGGGCCCACAGATACGCAGTATTTT
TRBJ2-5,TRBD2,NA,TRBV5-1,CASSSTSGRPGETQYF,TGCGCCAGCAGTTCGACTAGCGGGAGGCCGGGGGAGACCCAGTACTTC
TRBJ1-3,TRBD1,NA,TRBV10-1,CASSEGQATFSGNTIYF,TGCGCCAGCAGTGAGGGACAGGCTACCTTCTCTGGAAACACCATATATTTT
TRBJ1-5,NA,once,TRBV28,CASNYSNQPQHF,TGTGCCAGCAACTATAGCAATCAGCCCCAGCATTTT
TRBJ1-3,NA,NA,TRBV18,CASSPEGVGGNTIYF,TGTGCCAGCTCACCGGAAGGGGTTGGCGGAAACACCATATATTTT
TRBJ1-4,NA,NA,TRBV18,CASSQARGDGNEKLFF,TGTGCCAGCTCACAAGCCAGGGGAGACGGAAATGAAAAACTGTTTTTT
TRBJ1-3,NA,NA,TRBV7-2,CASSLGAGPGNTIYF,TGTGCCAGCAGCTTAGGGGCAGGACCTGGAAACACCATATATTTT
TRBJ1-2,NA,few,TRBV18,CASSPQPDGYGYTF,TGTGCCAGCTCACCCCAACCGGACGGGTATGGCTACACCTTC
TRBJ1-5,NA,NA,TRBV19,CASSMLGGNQPQHF,TGTGCCAGTAGTATGTTAGGGGGCAATCAGCCCCAGCATTTT
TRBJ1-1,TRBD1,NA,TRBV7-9,CASSFRDRQTQRGTEAFF,TGTGCCAGCAGCTTCCGGGACAGGCAAACTCAGAGAGGCACTGAAGCTTTCTTT
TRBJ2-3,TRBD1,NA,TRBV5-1,CASSLAPQGADTQYF,TGCGCCAGCAGCTTGGCCCCACAGGGGGCAGATACGCAGTATTTT
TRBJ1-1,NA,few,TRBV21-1,CASSKCSQLGNTEAFF,TGTGCCAGCAGCAAATGTAGCCAGTTGGGGAACACTGAAGCTTTCTTT
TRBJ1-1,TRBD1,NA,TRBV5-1,CASRSDRVAEAFF,TGCGCCAGCCGTTCGGACAGGGTGGCTGAAGCTTTCTTT
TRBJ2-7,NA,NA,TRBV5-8,CASSDDRSSYEQYF,TGTGCCAGCAGCGATGACAGGAGCTCCTACGAGCAGTACTTC
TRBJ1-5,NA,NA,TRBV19,CASGDRDGINQPQHF,TGTGCCAGTGGGGATCGAGACGGGATAAATCAGCCCCAGCATTTT
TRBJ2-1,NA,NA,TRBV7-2,CASSRRRDSYNEQFF,TGTGCCAGCAGCCGCAGGAGGGATTCCTACAATGAGCAGTTCTTC
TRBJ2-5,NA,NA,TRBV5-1,CASSLGIETQYF,TGCGCCAGCAGCTTGGGAATCGAGACCCAGTACTTC
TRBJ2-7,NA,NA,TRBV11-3,CASSLIASRLKHEQYF,TGTGCCAGCAGCTTAATCGCTAGCCGACTCAAGCACGAGCAGTACTTC
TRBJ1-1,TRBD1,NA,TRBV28,CAIAYTGANTEAFF,TGTGCCATAGCCTATACAGGGGCGAACACTGAAGCTTTCTTT
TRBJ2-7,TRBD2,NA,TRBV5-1,CASSFLAGGPIGSEQYF,TGCGCCAGCAGCTTCCTAGCGGGAGGGCCTATAGGGAGCGAGCAGTACTTC
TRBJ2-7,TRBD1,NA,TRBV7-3,CASSRDRGAEQYF,TGTGCCAGTTCCCGGGACAGGGGTGCCGAGCAGTACTTC